Listed below are T cell receptor beta chains from one sample, sequenced in a study of Graves' ophthalmopathy and Graves' hyperthyroidism. TCRdb fed the multiplex PCR reads into MiXCR, producing one record per CDR3 protein. The table shows approximately 640,000 distinct CDR3 sequences, with more than 40% occurring only once. Sequencing was performed on peripheral blood. These receptors all stem from an adult man with Graves' ophthalmopathy. Each CDR3 is given with its conserved first and last residue.

V gene	J gene	CDR3 protein
TRBV7-2	TRBJ2-5	CASSLELAETQYF
TRBV2	TRBJ2-2	CAGRTGSQNTGELFF
TRBV15	TRBJ1-1	CATSSAGGVTEAFF
TRBV30	TRBJ2-7	CAWRNRLAAYEQYF
TRBV30	TRBJ1-1	CAFEGTPEAFF
TRBV2	TRBJ2-3	CASSEAGPGDTQYF
TRBV7-2	TRBJ2-2	CASSLAKIAVFLNTGELFF
TRBV2	TRBJ2-7	CAGDRAPLSSYEQYF
TRBV6-5	TRBJ1-1	CASSYSSPIEAFF
TRBV7-6	TRBJ1-3	CASSPPTGIGSGNTIYF
TRBV10-3	TRBJ1-2	CAISESGVTGAHTF
TRBV29-1	TRBJ2-7	CSVSTYSYEQYF
TRBV15	TRBJ2-7	CATSRDQGYEQYF
TRBV7-9	TRBJ1-2	CASSPDRINYGYTF
TRBV12-5	TRBJ2-2	CASSQDRAYRNTGELFF
TRBV2	TRBJ1-2	CASSLVSGYGYTF
TRBV7-9	TRBJ1-1	CASSLRGTEAFF
TRBV7-9	TRBJ1-1	CASSPRTAGANTEAFF
TRBV2	TRBJ2-7	CASRPNLYEQYF
TRBV19	TRBJ2-2	CASTRRRDNTGELFF
TRBV12-5	TRBJ1-1	CASGRGGTEAFF
TRBV4-3	TRBJ2-2	CASSLAWDGPFGELFF
TRBV7-2	TRBJ2-7	CASSYRGLASYEQYF
TRBV24-1	TRBJ2-2	CATRQANTGELFF
TRBV30	TRBJ1-3	CAWSLIGNTIYF
TRBV10-2	TRBJ2-6	CANSQHPRGGANVLTF
TRBV24-1	TRBJ2-2	CATSDLAGKGTGELFF
TRBV12-3/TRBV12-4	TRBJ1-1	CASSHSDRGAEAFF
TRBV5-6	TRBJ2-6	CACALAGVSGANVLTF
TRBV5-8	TRBJ1-5	CASSLQGGSNQPQHF
TRBV20-1	TRBJ2-6	CSASSPSGANVLTF
TRBV20-1	TRBJ2-5	CSATSGQETQYF
TRBV11-2	TRBJ1-2	CASRGVGARGYTF
TRBV29-1	TRBJ1-1	CSVDLLGTSTKAFF
TRBV7-6	TRBJ1-2	CALSGQGYGYTF
TRBV5-1	TRBJ2-7	CASSGNRDSTYEQYF
TRBV4-1	TRBJ2-5	CASSPNNRRIETQYF